This T cell receptor beta chain was sequenced during a study of OX40 agonist ivuxolimab in advanced cancers. The table lists this clone with a count of one. The ends were cut back, 0 bases at V and 4 bases at J, with 9 bases in the middle. Germline values: CDR1 SNHLY, CDR2 FYNNEI. This CDR3 is 14 amino acids long. TCRdb's copy holds only in-frame clones and misses some; the assay was immunoSEQ multiplex PCR. The sample contains 75,000 to 95,000 clones, around 90% of which appear only once. This receptor was taken from an adult with an advanced solid tumor such as melanoma, head and neck, liver or kidney cancer. The material was CD4+ or CD8+ T cells sorted from blood, obtained in a trial of the OX40 agonist ivuxolimab. V and J are TRBV2 and TRBJ1-1; no definite D call. The CDR3 coding sequence is TGTGCCAGCAGTGAAGCCCCACAGACCACTGAAGCTTTCTTT. Protein product: CASSEAPQTTEAFF.